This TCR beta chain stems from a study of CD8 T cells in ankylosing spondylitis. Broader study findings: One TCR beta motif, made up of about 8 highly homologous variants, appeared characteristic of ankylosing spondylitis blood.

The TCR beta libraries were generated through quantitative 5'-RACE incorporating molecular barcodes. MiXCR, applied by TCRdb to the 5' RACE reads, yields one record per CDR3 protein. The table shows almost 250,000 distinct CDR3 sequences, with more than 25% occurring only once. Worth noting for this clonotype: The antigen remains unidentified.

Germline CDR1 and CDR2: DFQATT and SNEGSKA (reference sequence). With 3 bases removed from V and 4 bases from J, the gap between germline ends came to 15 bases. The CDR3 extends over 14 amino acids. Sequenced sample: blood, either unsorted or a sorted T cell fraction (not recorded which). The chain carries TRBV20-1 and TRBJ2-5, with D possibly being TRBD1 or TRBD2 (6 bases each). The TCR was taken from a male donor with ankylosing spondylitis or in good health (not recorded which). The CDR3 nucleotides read TGCAGTGCTAGCTGGGACTCCAGGGGAGAGACCCAGTACTTC. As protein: CSASWDSRGETQYF.